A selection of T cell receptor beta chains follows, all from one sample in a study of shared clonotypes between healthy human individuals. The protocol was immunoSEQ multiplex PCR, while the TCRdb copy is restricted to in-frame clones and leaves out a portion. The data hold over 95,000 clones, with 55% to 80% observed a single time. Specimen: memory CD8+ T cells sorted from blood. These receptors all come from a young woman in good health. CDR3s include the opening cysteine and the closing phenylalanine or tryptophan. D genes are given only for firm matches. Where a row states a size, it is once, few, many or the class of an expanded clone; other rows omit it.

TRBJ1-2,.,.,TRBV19,TGTGCCACAGGGCTCCTCTATGGCTACACCTTC,CATGLLYGYTF
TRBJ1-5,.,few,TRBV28,TGTGCCAGCAGGCCGGACTCCAATCAGCCCCAGCATTTT,CASRPDSNQPQHF
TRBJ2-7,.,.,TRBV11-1,TGTGCCAGCAGCGAGACAACTACTCCTTCCTACGAGCAGTACTTC,CASSETTTPSYEQYF
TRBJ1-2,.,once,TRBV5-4,TGTGCCAGCAGCTTGGCCGTCAAGGGCGAATATGGCTACACCTTC,CASSLAVKGEYGYTF
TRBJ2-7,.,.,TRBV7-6,TGTGCCAGCAGCTCCGACGGGGTGCTGGGTAACGAGCAGTACTTC,CASSSDGVLGNEQYF
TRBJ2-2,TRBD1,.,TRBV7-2,TGTGCCAGCAGCCCCACTCTACAGGGGGCGGGCGGGGAGCTGTTTTTT,CASSPTLQGAGGELFF
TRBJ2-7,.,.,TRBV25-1,TGTGCCAGCAGTGAAGGACCGGGCCATGGGGTCGAGCAGTACTTC,CASSEGPGHGVEQYF
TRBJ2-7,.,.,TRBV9,TGTGCCAGCAGCGTAGGAAGGGGAACCTACGAGCAGTACTTC,CASSVGRGTYEQYF
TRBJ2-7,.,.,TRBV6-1,TGTGCCAGCAGTGAAGTATTCGGATACGAGCAGTACTTC,CASSEVFGYEQYF
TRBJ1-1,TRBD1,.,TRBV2,TGTGCCAGCGTGGACAGGGGGTCAACTGAAGCTTTCTTT,CASVDRGSTEAFF
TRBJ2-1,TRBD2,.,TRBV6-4,TGTGCCAGCAGTGACCAGGCGGGAGCACATGAGCAGTTCTTC,CASSDQAGAHEQFF
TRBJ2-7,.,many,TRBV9,TGTGCCAGCAGCGTCAGGGCACAGTCCTACGAGCAGTACTTC,CASSVRAQSYEQYF
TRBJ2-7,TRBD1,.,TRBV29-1,TGCAGCGCTGGGACAGGGGAGTACGAGCAGTACTTC,CSAGTGEYEQYF
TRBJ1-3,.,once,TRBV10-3,TGTGCCATCACGACAGATACTGGAAACACCATATATTTT,CAITTDTGNTIYF
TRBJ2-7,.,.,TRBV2,TGTGCCAGCAGTGATCCCGGGGGACCTAGCTCCTACGAGCAGTACTTC,CASSDPGGPSSYEQYF
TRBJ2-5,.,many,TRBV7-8,TGTGCCAGCAGCACAGAAGCTCCGGCCCAGTACTTC,CASSTEAPAQYF
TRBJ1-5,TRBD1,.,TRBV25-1,TGTGCCAGCAGTCGCGGGACAGGGGATCAGCCCCAGCATTTT,CASSRGTGDQPQHF
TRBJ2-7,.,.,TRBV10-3,TGTGCCATCAGTGAAAGCGGAGGATATTACGAGCAGTACTTC,CAISESGGYYEQYF
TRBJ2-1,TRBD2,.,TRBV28,TGTGCCAGCAATTTAGCGGGAAGTGGCAATGAGCAGTTCTTC,CASNLAGSGNEQFF
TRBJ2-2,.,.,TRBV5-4,TGTGCCAGCAGCTTTGTCCGTGGGAGAGCGGGCACCGGGGAGCTGTTTTTT,CASSFVRGRAGTGELFF
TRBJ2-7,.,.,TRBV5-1,TGCGCCAGCAGCTTAGCGACAGCGCCCCGGGACCCCCATTACGAGCAGTACTTC,CASSLATAPRDPHYEQYF
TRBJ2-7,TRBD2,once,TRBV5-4,TGTGCCAGCAAATGGGATGTGGGGGGGACCTACGAGCAGTACTTC,CASKWDVGGTYEQYF
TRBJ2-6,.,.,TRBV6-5,TGTGCCAGCAGTTACTCGTTATCCGGGGCCAACGTCCTGACTTTC,CASSYSLSGANVLTF
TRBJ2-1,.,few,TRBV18,TGTGCCAGCTCACCACCGTCTAGCAATGTTGAGCAGTTCTTC,CASSPPSSNVEQFF
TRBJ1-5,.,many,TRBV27,TGTGCCAGCAGTTTATCGATTCCGGACAGAAATCAGCCCCAGCATTTT,CASSLSIPDRNQPQHF
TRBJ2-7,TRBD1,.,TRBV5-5,TGTGCCAGCAGCGCCGGGACAGGGAGTCTCGAGCAGTACTTC,CASSAGTGSLEQYF
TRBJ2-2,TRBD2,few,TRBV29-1,TGCAGCGTTGAGGGAGCGGGAGGTACCGGGGAGCTGTTTTTT,CSVEGAGGTGELFF
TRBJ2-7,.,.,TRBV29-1,TGCAGCGTTGGTAGCGGTGAACACTACGAGCAGTACTTC,CSVGSGEHYEQYF